One TCR beta chain is described in this entry. These data belong to a study of beta chain features in type 1 diabetes. Background on the study: Healthy donors and patients had similar age, gender and cell yields. About 110 million sorted cells were examined across all samples.

CDR1 and CDR2 from the germline V gene are DFQATT and SNEGSKA (reference sequence). Trimming pared 8 bases from V and 4 bases from J, leaving 11 bases between. This CDR3 has 11 residues. The authors reverse transcribed all of the isolated RNA, so sequencing captured expressed TCRB transcripts. TCRdb keeps only in-frame clones here, not all; method: immunoSEQ multiplex PCR. Of hundreds of thousands of clones in the sample, 15% were seen once. The sample was naive CD4+ T cells from blood. V and J are TRBV20-1 and TRBJ1-2; D is unresolved. The receptor was isolated from a man aged 18-30 years in good health. CDR3 DNA sequence: TGCAGTTCCCGAAGGACCTATGGCTACACCTTC. It specifies CSSRRTYGYTF.